The 9 T cell receptor beta chains reported below all come from one sample, sequenced in a study of T-cell memory formation after mild COVID-19. MiXCR was run by TCRdb on the 5' RACE reads, yielding one entry per CDR3 protein. The data show 150,000 or so distinct CDR3 sequences, approximately 25% seen once. The sequenced sample consisted of PBMCs or a T cell subset sorted from them (not recorded which). These receptors originate from an adult woman who had mild COVID-19 (a few samples of this study predate the infection). Cell type and time point are not known.

This clonotype was observed a handful of times. The genes are TRBV9 and TRBJ2-1; D ambiguous. Per germline, CDR1 SGDLS and CDR2 YYNGEE. The CDR3 runs 17 residues. Trimming took 1 base from V and 0 from J, leaving 14 bases between them. CDR3 in amino acids: CASSVYWTQSSYNEQFF. CDR3 bases: TGTGCCAGCAGCGTATACTGGACCCAAAGCTCCTACAATGAGCAGTTCTTC.

The J gene is TRBJ2-7, the V gene TRBV3-1; no definite D call. CDR3 length: 12 residues. The germline V gene has CDR1 LGHDT and CDR2 YNNKEL (reference sequence). Trimming stripped 0 bases from V and 6 bases from J, with 6 bases between. The CDR3 DNA is TGTGCCAGCAGCCAAGAAACACGCGAGCAGTACTTC. It translates to CASSQETREQYF.

This clonotype was observed a few times. V usage is TRBV19 and J usage is TRBJ1-5; possible D gene TRBD1, 5 bases. This CDR3 has 18 residues. Germline lookup yields CDR1 LNHDA and CDR2 SQIVND (reference sequence). Trimming took off 4 bases at V and 5 bases at J, with 24 bases between the two ends. CDR3 nucleotides: TGTGCCAGTAGTAGCTACCCCTCAGGGACGGAGGAGTATCAGCCCCAGCATTTT. It is translated as CASSSYPSGTEEYQPQHF.

This clonotype was seen a handful of times. The chain carries TRBV12-3 or TRBV12-4 and TRBJ1-1; D call uncertain. V lost 3 bases and J 0 bases, leaving 8 bases between the germline ends. The CDR3 spans 14 residues. CDR3 coding DNA: TGTGCCAGCAGTTTGGGTGATATGAACACTGAAGCTTTCTTT. Protein sequence: CASSLGDMNTEAFF.

In this sample, this clonotype turned up a few times. V usage is TRBV6-2 or TRBV6-3 and J usage is TRBJ2-3; 14 nucleotides line up with TRBD2. The junction had 5 bases not matched to a gene; V was cut back by 6 bases and J by 3 bases. Germline CDR1 MNHEY, CDR2 SVGEGT. The CDR3 sequence is 16 residues long. The CDR3 nucleotides read TGTGCCAGCAGAGCGGGACTAGCGGGAGCGACAGATACGCAGTATTTT. It is translated as CASRAGLAGATDTQYF.

In this sample, this clonotype turned up a few times. The V call is TRBV14, the J call TRBJ2-7; D is ambiguous. Trimming pared 5 bases from V and 0 bases from J, leaving 8 bases between. Germline CDR1 and CDR2: SGHDN and FVKESK. This CDR3 has 13 residues. The CDR3 spells CASSDRYSYEQYF. DNA for the CDR3: TGTGCCAGCAGCGACCGTTACTCCTACGAGCAGTACTTC.

The sample holds a few counts of this clonotype. The V and J genes are TRBV5-8 and TRBJ1-2, with D hard to call. V shed 5 bases and J shed 4 bases, with 9 bases lying between them. CDR1 is SGHTS and CDR2 is YDEGEE in the germline V gene. The CDR3 contains 12 residues. CDR3 residues: CASRDGIYGYTF. The CDR3 nucleotides read TGTGCCAGCAGAGATGGGATCTATGGCTACACCTTC.

The chain links TRBV7-6 to TRBJ2-7, with 11 bases lining up with TRBD1. The CDR3 runs to 16 residues. After removal of 0 bases from V and 2 bases from J, the junction contained 3 bases not matched to a gene. Germline values: CDR1 SGHVS, CDR2 FNYEAQ. The DNA for the CDR3 is TGTGCCAGCAGCTTAGCGAAGGGACAGGGGGCCTACGAGCAGTACTTC. Amino acid sequence: CASSLAKGQGAYEQYF. Filled out from reference TRBV7-6 and TRBJ2-7, the complete variable domain reads GAGVSQSPRYKVTKRGQDVALRCDPISGHVSLYWYRQALGQGPEFLTYFNYEAQQDKSGLPNDRFSAERPEGSISTLTIQRTEQRDSAMYRCASSLAKGQGAYEQYFGPGTRLTVT.

The V call is TRBV5-5, the J call TRBJ2-7; D call uncertain. V lost 4 bases, J lost 2 bases, and 4 bases lay in between. The V gene's germline CDR1 is SGHKS and CDR2 YYEKEE (reference sequence). CDR3 length equals 11 residues. The CDR3 nucleotides are TGTGCCAGCAGCGTGACCTACGAGCAGTACTTC. This translates into CASSVTYEQYF.